The 11 T cell receptor beta chains below were found in one sample sequenced in a study of cytotoxic CD8 clonotypes in ibrutinib-treated CLL. Assay used: immunoSEQ multiplex PCR; TCRdb lists only in-frame clones, some missing. Of about 200,000 clones in the sample, just over 70% were seen once. Sequenced material: PBMCs, taken after 12 months of ibrutinib treatment. All receptors derive from a human donor with chronic lymphocytic leukemia.

This clone was counted once. The chain recombines TRBV10-3 with TRBJ1-5; TRBD1 matches 8 bases. The CDR3 runs 14 residues. Germline CDR1 and CDR2: ENHRY and SYGVKD. V shed 6 bases, J shed 7 bases, and the junction held 8 bases outside the gene matches. The CDR3 DNA sequence: TGTGCCATCAGACCGACAGGGGCCCGGCAGCCCCAGCATTTT. Translating it yields CAIRPTGARQPQHF.

The chain joins TRBV6-1 to TRBJ1-1; the D gene is possibly TRBD1 (5 bases). V was cut by 1 base and J by 4 bases, with 10 bases left in between. The CDR3 is made up of 14 amino acids. The germline CDR1 and CDR2 sequences are MNHNS and SASEGT. The CDR3: CASSEEGKGTEAFF. The CDR3 DNA sequence: TGTGCCAGCAGTGAAGAGGGGAAGGGCACTGAAGCTTTCTTT.

This clone has only one observation. This rearrangement joins TRBV7-2 to TRBJ2-5; TRBD2 aligns across 9 bases. This CDR3 comprises 21 residues. The germline V gene has CDR1 SGHTA and CDR2 FQGNSA. V lost 0 bases and J lost 2; bases outside the gene matches: 19. CDR3 nucleotides: TGTGCCAGCAGCTTAGCGGTGGTTACTAGCGGGCGTCGACTCGCTCAAGAGACCCAGTACTTC. Its protein product is CASSLAVVTSGRRLAQETQYF.

V is TRBV7-2 and J is TRBJ2-1, with D possibly TRBD2 on 6 matching bases. Trimming took 4 bases from V and 2 from J, leaving 12 bases between them. The CDR3 is 15 residues long. The germline V gene has CDR1 SGHTA and CDR2 FQGNSA. The CDR3 DNA reads TGTGCCAGCAGCTACGGGAGTGGAACCTACAATGAGCAGTTCTTC. Its translation is CASSYGSGTYNEQFF. The full variable domain, with the rest looked up from reference TRBV7-2 and TRBJ2-1, is GAGVSQSPSNKVTEKGKDVELRCDPISGHTALYWYRQSLGQGLEFLIYFQGNSAPDKSGLPSDRFSAERTGGSVSTLTIQRTQQEDSAVYLCASSYGSGTYNEQFFGPGTRLTVL.

The chain employs TRBV6-6 and TRBJ1-5; 10 nucleotides line up with TRBD1. Germline CDR1 reads MNHNY; CDR2 reads SVGAGI (reference sequence). V was clipped by 8 bases and J by 11 bases; unmatched bases: 6. The CDR3 is made up of 12 amino acids. CDR3 residues: CASAGQGIAQHF. DNA of the CDR3: TGTGCCAGCGCGGGACAGGGGATCGCCCAGCATTTT.

The J gene is TRBJ1-2, the V gene TRBV5-1; D perhaps matches TRBD1 (5 bases). CDR1 and CDR2 (germline): SGHRS, YFSETQ. CDR3 size: 15 residues. Deletions cut 2 bases from V and 4 bases from J, with 15 bases between. CDR3 nucleotide sequence: TGCGCCAGCAGCTTTAGGGAGCCTGGGGGCTATGGCTACACCTTC. It yields the protein CASSFREPGGYGYTF.

The CDR3 region has the DNA TGTGCCAGTAGTCCCCCTTTGGGGGGCTGGTACGAGCAGTACTTC. Translation gives CASSPPLGGWYEQYF. The genes are TRBV19 and TRBJ2-7, with D possibly called TRBD1 or TRBD2 (6 bases each). This CDR3 contains 15 residues. Germline CDR1 and CDR2: LNHDA and SQIVND (reference sequence). V lost 5 bases and J 4 bases, leaving 18 bases between the germline ends.

CDR3: CASSLMPGRLDTQYF. The CDR3 region has the DNA TGTGCCAGCAGCTTAATGCCAGGGAGGTTGGATACGCAGTATTTT. This chain uses TRBV5-4 with TRBJ2-3, with D perhaps TRBD2 (6 bases). V lost 2 bases and J lost 6, with 16 bases in between. The CDR3 covers 15 residues. CDR1 and CDR2 from the germline V gene are SGHNT and YYREEE (reference sequence).

The chain links TRBV7-2 to TRBJ1-3; D unclear. Germline loops: CDR1 SGHTA, CDR2 FQGNSA. Trimming removed 5 bases from V and 3 bases from J, with 11 bases in between. The CDR3 sequence is 14 residues long. CDR3 DNA sequence: TGTGCCAGCAGCATCGGGATCCGTGGAAACACCATATATTTT. Translating gives CASSIGIRGNTIYF.

V usage is TRBV7-3 and J usage is TRBJ2-2; 7 nucleotides line up with TRBD1. CDR1 is SGHTA and CDR2 is FQGTGA in the germline V gene. The CDR3 runs 14 residues. V trimming: 5 bases; J trimming: 7 bases; junction bases outside the gene matches: 7. DNA for the CDR3: TGTGCCAGCAGCAGCCACAGGGGCGACGGGGAGCTGTTTTTT. Its protein is CASSSHRGDGELFF.

This clone was observed a single time. The chain joins TRBV18 to TRBJ1-1, with D tentatively TRBD1 (5 bases). Germline CDR1 and CDR2: KGHSH and LQKENI. This CDR3 has 14 residues. The V end lost 1 base, the J end lost 3 bases, and 9 bases lay between the germline ends. CDR3 loop: CASSPRGIHTEAFF. The DNA of the CDR3 is TGTGCCAGCTCACCACGGGGGATACACACTGAAGCTTTCTTT.